Sequencing of this T cell receptor (beta chain) was carried out in a study of cytomegalovirus exposure and HLA in healthy donors. Study-level findings and limits: The study designated about 160 TCR beta chains cytomegalovirus-associated. Available immune exposure information was restricted to CMV serostatus only.

The PCR had 60 Vbeta and 13 Jbeta primers. As handled by the study authors: In a later analysis, 70 million to 80 million unique TCR beta chains included roughly 11 million shared by two or more donors. Data came from immunoSEQ multiplex PCR; TCRdb stores just in-frame clones and leaves some out. That table is the source of V, J and clone size, and D and trimming were worked out from the DNA. Of some 220,000 clones in the sample, 80% to 90% were seen once. In germline, CDR1 is SGHRS, CDR2 YFSETQ. The length of the CDR3 is 15 residues. V lost 4 bases and J lost 5, with 18 bases in between. About this clone: Its antigen remains unknown.

The sequence came from a girl aged 2 to 9 in good health and CMV-seronegative. The chain carries TRBV5-1 and TRBJ1-2; no clear D. Specimen: PBMCs. The CDR3: CASSPDHPELYGYTF. The CDR3 DNA reads as TGCGCCAGCAGCCCCGATCACCCTGAACTTTATGGCTACACCTTC.